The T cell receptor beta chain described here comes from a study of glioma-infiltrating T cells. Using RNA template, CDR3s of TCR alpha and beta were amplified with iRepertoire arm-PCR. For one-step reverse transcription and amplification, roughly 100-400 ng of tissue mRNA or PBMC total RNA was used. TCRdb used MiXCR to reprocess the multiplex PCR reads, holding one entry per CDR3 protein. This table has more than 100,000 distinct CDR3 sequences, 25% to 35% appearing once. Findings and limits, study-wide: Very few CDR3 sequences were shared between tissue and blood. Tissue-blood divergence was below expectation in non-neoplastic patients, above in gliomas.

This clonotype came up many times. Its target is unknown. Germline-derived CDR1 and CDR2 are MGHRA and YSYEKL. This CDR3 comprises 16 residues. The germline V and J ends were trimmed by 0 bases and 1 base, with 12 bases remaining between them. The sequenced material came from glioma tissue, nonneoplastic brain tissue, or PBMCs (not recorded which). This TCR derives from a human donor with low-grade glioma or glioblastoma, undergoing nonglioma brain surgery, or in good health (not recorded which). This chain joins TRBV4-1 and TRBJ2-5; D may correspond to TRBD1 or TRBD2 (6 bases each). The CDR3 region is CASSQERGTFQETQYF. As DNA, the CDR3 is TGCGCCAGCAGCCAAGAACGCGGGACATTCCAAGAGACCCAGTACTTC.